A single sample gave rise to the 16 T cell receptor beta chains below, sequenced in a study of Ad26.COV2.S vaccination and SARS-CoV-2 variants. Generated by immunoSEQ multiplex PCR, the TCRdb table keeps only in-frame clones and is missing some. The profile shows approximately 350,000 clones, roughly 85% of them singletons. Treatment defined: 15 to 20 received Ad26.COV2.S at low or high dose, single or two shots; about 5 received placebo; per-sample allocation not given. Material that was analyzed had been drawn on day 63 after the first vaccine or placebo injection. The material was peripheral blood, obtained in a trial of Ad26.COV2.S vaccine versus placebo. The origin of the receptors is a person between 18 and 60 years old who received the Ad26.COV2.S COVID-19 vaccine or a placebo.

The rearrangement links TRBV11-2 to TRBJ1-1; D gene ambiguous. Germline lookup yields CDR1 SGHAT and CDR2 FQNNGV. V shed 5 bases and J shed 3 bases, with 10 bases lying between them. CDR3 length: 13 residues. The CDR3 nucleotides are TGTGCCAGCAGCCCTTCTCGGGACACTGAAGCTTTCTTT. This encodes CASSPSRDTEAFF.

The chain combines TRBV7-3 with TRBJ2-7; 9 nucleotides align to TRBD1. With V trimmed by 5 bases and J by 4 bases, 6 bases remained unmatched. The CDR3 sequence is 14 residues long. Germline V gene sequence: CDR1 SGHTA, CDR2 FQGTGA. CDR3 in amino acids: CASSPMTGGYEQYF. CDR3 nucleotide sequence: TGTGCCAGCAGCCCGATGACAGGGGGATACGAGCAGTACTTC.

This chain joins TRBV5-4 and TRBJ2-3; D remains unclear. The CDR3 sequence is 13 residues long. The germline V and J ends were trimmed by 4 bases and 3 bases, with 9 bases remaining between them. Germline CDR1 reads SGHNT; CDR2 reads YYREEE (reference sequence). The CDR3 protein is CASSGIRTDTQYF. In DNA, the CDR3 is TGTGCCAGCAGCGGGATTAGGACAGATACGCAGTATTTT.

This clone was detected once. The genes are TRBV19 and TRBJ1-3; D is unclear. The CDR3 is 13 residues long. Trimming pared 2 bases from V and 3 bases from J, leaving 5 bases between. CDR1 and CDR2 from the germline V gene are LNHDA and SQIVND (reference sequence). CDR3 sequence (DNA): TGTGCCAGTAGTATAAGGGATGGAAACACCATATATTTT. It codes for CASSIRDGNTIYF.

This clone is a singleton in its sample. V gene TRBV6-5 combines with J gene TRBJ2-1; maybe TRBD1 (6 bases). Germline lookup yields CDR1 MNHEY and CDR2 SVGAGI. The V and J ends lost 8 bases and 3 bases respectively, with 11 bases between them. The CDR3 contains 13 residues. DNA of the CDR3: TGTGCCAGCCCCGCGGACAGCTACAATGAGCAGTTCTTC. It is translated as CASPADSYNEQFF.

V and J are TRBV29-1 and TRBJ1-1; a weak D match, TRBD1 (6 bases). V was clipped by 5 bases and J by 4 bases, with 8 bases between them. Germline values: CDR1 SQVTM, CDR2 ANQGSEA. CDR3 length: 11 amino acids. The CDR3 sequence is CSVQGTTEAFF. CDR3 sequence (DNA): TGCAGCGTTCAGGGGACCACTGAAGCTTTCTTT.

The rearrangement joins TRBV7-3 to TRBJ2-2; perhaps TRBD1 as D (6 bases). The length of the CDR3 is 13 residues. Germline CDR1 reads SGHTA; CDR2 reads FQGTGA. V was pared by 5 bases and J by 4 bases, with 8 bases between. The CDR3 spells CASSQDSTGELFF. The CDR3 DNA follows: TGTGCCAGCAGCCAGGACAGCACCGGGGAGCTGTTTTTT.

The gene calls are TRBV12-2 and TRBJ2-3; the listed D gene, TRBD1, was not tested against the DNA. TRBV12-2 is reported as a pseudogene. The CDR3 length is 19 residues. CDR3: CASRFNVGDRVRGWDTQYF. DNA for the CDR3: TGTGCAAGTCGCTTTAATGTGGGGGACAGGGTGAGGGGTTGGGATACGCAGTATTTT.

The chain employs TRBV5-4 and TRBJ1-1, with TRBD1 as a possible D gene (6 bases). Trimming stripped 9 bases from V and 1 base from J, with 13 bases between. This CDR3 is built from 13 residues. Germline CDR1 SGHNT, CDR2 YYREEE (reference sequence). Written as DNA, the CDR3 is TGTGCCACCAACAGGGCAGGGAACACTGAAGCTTTCTTT. The encoded protein is CATNRAGNTEAFF. Together with reference TRBV5-4 and TRBJ1-1, the CDR3 gives the full variable domain: ETGVTQSPTHLIKTRGQQVTLRCSSQSGHNTVSWYQQALGQGPQFIFQYYREEENGRGNFPPRFSGLQFPNYSSELNVNALELDDSALYLCATNRAGNTEAFFGQGTRLTVV.

This chain connects TRBV13 to TRBJ2-7; perhaps TRBD2 as D (7 bases). Germline CDR1 reads PRHDT; CDR2 reads FYEKMQ (reference sequence). This CDR3 spans 16 amino acids. Trimming pared 5 bases from V and 5 bases from J, leaving 22 bases between. In DNA form, the CDR3 reads TGTGCCAGCAGCCTAACTAGGGGGGGACTGCAGCACGAGCAGTACTTC. Translating it yields CASSLTRGGLQHEQYF.

V usage is TRBV18 and J usage is TRBJ2-7, with D perhaps TRBD2 (6 bases). This CDR3 comprises 15 residues. The germline V gene has CDR1 KGHSH and CDR2 LQKENI. V was shortened by 0 bases and J by 5 bases, with 14 bases between the two germline ends. The CDR3: CASSPPETRGDEQYF. The CDR3 coding sequence is TGTGCCAGCTCACCACCGGAGACTAGAGGGGACGAGCAGTACTTC.

V is TRBV7-2 and J is TRBJ2-2, with D uncertain. V dropped 7 bases and J dropped 5 bases, with 17 bases sitting between them. In germline, CDR1 is SGHTA, CDR2 FQGNSA. This CDR3 has 15 amino acids. The CDR3 DNA reads as TGTGCCAGCACCGGATCCCCTTCCCGAACCGGGGAGCTGTTTTTT. Its protein is CASTGSPSRTGELFF.

The CDR3 nucleotides are TGTGCCAGCAGCTTAACTAGCTCCACCTACAATGAGCAGTTCTTC. This codes for CASSLTSSTYNEQFF. The chain employs TRBV7-9 and TRBJ2-1; the D gene is possibly TRBD2 (6 bases). Trimming removed 2 bases from V and 2 bases from J, with 10 bases in between. Germline V gene lookup returns CDR1 SEHNR and CDR2 FQNEAQ (reference sequence). The CDR3 has 15 amino acids.

This clone has just a few counts. J is TRBJ1-2 and V is TRBV20-1, with unresolved D. V dropped 3 bases and J dropped 12 bases, with 14 bases sitting between them. The germline V gene has CDR1 DFQATT and CDR2 SNEGSKA (reference sequence). This CDR3 is built from 11 residues. The CDR3 nucleotides read TGCAGTGCTAGTTCGGGCGGTCGGAACACCTTC. Translating it yields CSASSGGRNTF.

The table lists this clone with a count of one. The chain employs TRBV7-3 and TRBJ1-1, with D uncertain. V was cut by 5 bases and J by 7 bases, with 14 bases left in between. Germline assignment: CDR1 SGHTA and CDR2 FQGTGA. CDR3 length: 13 residues. The DNA for the CDR3 is TGTGCCAGCAGCGCCTCGCCCCGGGGTGAAGCTTTCTTT. Amino acids: CASSASPRGEAFF.

This clone was recorded a few times. The chain has TRBV5-4 and TRBJ1-3, with D uncertain. Trimming left V 1 base short and J 2 bases short, with 10 bases between. The CDR3 length is 15 residues. Germline V gene sequence: CDR1 SGHNT, CDR2 YYREEE (reference sequence). The CDR3 region is CASSLSAGTGNTIYF. In nucleotides, the CDR3 is TGTGCCAGCAGCTTGAGTGCGGGGACTGGAAACACCATATATTTT. Full variable domain (missing parts from reference TRBV5-4 and TRBJ1-3): ETGVTQSPTHLIKTRGQQVTLRCSSQSGHNTVSWYQQALGQGPQFIFQYYREEENGRGNFPPRFSGLQFPNYSSELNVNALELDDSALYLCASSLSAGTGNTIYFGEGSWLTVV.